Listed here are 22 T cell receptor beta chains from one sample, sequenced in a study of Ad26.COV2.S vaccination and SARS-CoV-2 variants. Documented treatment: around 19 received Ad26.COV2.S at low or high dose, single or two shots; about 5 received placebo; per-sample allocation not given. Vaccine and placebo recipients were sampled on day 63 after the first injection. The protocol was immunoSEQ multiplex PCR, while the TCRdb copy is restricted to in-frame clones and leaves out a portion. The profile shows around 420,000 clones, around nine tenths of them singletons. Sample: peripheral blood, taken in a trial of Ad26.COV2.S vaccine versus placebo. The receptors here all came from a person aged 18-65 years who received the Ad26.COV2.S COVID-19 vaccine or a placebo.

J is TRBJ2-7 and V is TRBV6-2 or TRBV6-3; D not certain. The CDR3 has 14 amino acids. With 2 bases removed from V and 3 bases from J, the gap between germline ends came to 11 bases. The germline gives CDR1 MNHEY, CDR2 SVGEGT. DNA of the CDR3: TGTGCCAGCAGTTACGGTTTAGGGAACTACGAGCAGTACTTC. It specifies CASSYGLGNYEQYF.

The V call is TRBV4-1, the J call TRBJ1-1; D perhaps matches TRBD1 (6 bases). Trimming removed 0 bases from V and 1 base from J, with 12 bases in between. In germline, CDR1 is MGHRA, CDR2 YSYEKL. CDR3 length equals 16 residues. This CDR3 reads CASSQDFGGRNTEAFF. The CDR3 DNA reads TGCGCCAGCAGCCAAGATTTCGGGGGGCGGAACACTGAAGCTTTCTTT.

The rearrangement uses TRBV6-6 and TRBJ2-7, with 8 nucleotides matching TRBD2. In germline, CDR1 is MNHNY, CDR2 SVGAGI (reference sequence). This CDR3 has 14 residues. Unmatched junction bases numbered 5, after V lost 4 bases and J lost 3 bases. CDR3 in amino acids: CASSSPRGGYEQYF. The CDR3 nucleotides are TGTGCCAGCAGTTCCCCCCGGGGGGGCTACGAGCAGTACTTC.

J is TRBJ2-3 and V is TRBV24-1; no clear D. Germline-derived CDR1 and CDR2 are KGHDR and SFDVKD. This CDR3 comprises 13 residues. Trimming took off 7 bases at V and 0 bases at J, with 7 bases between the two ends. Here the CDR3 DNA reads TGTGCCACCAGAAGGCATAGCACAGATACGCAGTATTTT. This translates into CATRRHSTDTQYF.

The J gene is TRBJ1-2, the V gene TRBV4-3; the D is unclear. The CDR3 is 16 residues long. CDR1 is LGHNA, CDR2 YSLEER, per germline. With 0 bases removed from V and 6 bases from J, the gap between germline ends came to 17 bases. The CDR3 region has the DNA TGCGCCAGCAGCCAAGAAGTCCGCGCGGGGAATGATGGCTACACCTTC. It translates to CASSQEVRAGNDGYTF.

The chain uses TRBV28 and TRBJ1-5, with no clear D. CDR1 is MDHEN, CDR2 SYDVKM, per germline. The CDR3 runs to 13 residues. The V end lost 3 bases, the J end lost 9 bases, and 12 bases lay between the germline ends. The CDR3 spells CASSFSQSWPQHF. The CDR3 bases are TGTGCCAGCAGTTTCTCTCAATCGTGGCCCCAGCATTTT.

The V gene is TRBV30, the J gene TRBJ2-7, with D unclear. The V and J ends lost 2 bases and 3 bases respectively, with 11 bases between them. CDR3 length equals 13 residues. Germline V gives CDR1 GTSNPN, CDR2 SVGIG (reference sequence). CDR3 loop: CAWSFGIDYEQYF. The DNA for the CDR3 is TGTGCCTGGAGTTTTGGGATCGACTACGAGCAGTACTTC.

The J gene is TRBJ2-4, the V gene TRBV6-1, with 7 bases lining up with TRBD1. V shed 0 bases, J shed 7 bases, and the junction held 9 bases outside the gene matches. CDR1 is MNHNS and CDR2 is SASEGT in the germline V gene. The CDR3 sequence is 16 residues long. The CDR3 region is CASSEALGRGSNIQYF. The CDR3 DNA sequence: TGTGCCAGCAGTGAAGCGCTAGGCAGGGGGTCGAACATTCAGTACTTC.

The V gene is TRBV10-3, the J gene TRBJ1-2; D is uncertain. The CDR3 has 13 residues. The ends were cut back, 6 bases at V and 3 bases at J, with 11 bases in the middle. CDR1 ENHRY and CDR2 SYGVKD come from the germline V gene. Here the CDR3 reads CAIRKGEDYGYTF. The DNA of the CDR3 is TGTGCCATCAGAAAGGGAGAAGACTATGGCTACACCTTC.

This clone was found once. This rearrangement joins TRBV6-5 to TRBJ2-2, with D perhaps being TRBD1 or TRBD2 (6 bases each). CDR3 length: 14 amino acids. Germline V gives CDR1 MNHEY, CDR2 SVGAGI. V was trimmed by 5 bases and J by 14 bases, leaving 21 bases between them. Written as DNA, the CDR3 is TGTGCCAGCAGTCTCTTTGTGACAGGAGGGGTCCTGTTTTTT. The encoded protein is CASSLFVTGGVLFF.

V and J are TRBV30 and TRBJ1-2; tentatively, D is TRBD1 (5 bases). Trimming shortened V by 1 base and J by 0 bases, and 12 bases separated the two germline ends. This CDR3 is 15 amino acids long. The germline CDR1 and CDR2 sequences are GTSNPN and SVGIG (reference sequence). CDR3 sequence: CAWSDGRGTNYGYTF. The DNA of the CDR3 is TGTGCCTGGAGTGATGGGAGGGGAACTAACTATGGCTACACCTTC.

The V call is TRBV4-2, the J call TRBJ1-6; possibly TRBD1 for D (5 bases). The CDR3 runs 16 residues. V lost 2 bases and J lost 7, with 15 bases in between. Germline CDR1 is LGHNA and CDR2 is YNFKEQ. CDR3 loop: CASSQPSRASNSPLHF. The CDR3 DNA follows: TGTGCCAGCAGCCAACCCAGCAGGGCTTCGAATTCACCCCTCCACTTT.

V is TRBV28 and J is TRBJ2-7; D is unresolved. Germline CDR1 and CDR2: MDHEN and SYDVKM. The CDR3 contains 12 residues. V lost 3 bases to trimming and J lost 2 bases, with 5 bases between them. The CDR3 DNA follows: TGTGCCAGCAGTTTCGGTACCTACGAGCAGTACTTC. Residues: CASSFGTYEQYF. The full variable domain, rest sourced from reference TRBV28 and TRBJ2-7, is DVKVTQSSRYLVKRTGEKVFLECVQDMDHENMFWYRQDPGLGLRLIYFSYDVKMKEKGDIPEGYSVSREKKERFSLILESASTNQTSMYLCASSFGTYEQYFGPGTRLTVT.

This chain's CDR3 is CSVEENGPRHGYTF. The DNA for the CDR3 is TGCAGCGTTGAAGAAAACGGGCCGAGACATGGCTACACCTTC. The chain combines TRBV29-1 with TRBJ1-2; D is unresolved. Between the trimmed V and J ends, which lost 0 bases and 6 bases, there was a span of 14 bases. The CDR3 consists of 14 residues. Germline loops: CDR1 SQVTM, CDR2 ANQGSEA. Supplemented by reference TRBV29-1 and TRBJ1-2, the full variable domain reads SAVISQKPSRDICQRGTSLTIQCQVDSQVTMMFWYRQQPGQSLTLIATANQGSEATYESGFVIDKFPISRPNLTFSTLTVSNMSPEDSSIYLCSVEENGPRHGYTFGSGTRLTVV.

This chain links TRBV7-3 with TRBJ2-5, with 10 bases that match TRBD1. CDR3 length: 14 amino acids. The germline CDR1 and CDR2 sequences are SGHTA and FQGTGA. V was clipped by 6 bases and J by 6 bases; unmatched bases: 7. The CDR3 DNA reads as TGTGCCAGCAGTATGGGACAGGGGAGGCAGACCCAGTACTTC. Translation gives CASSMGQGRQTQYF.

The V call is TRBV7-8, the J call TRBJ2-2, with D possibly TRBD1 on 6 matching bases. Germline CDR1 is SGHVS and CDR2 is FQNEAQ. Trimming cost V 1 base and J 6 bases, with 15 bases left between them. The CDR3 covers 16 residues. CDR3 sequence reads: CASSLVIRGWAGELFF. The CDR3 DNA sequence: TGTGCCAGCAGCTTAGTAATCAGGGGATGGGCCGGGGAGCTGTTTTTT.

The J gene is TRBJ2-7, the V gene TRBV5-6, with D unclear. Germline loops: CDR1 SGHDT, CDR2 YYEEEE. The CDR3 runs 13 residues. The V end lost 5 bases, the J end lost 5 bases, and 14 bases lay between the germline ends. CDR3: CASRERPANEQYF. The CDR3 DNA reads TGTGCCAGCAGAGAAAGACCTGCTAACGAGCAGTACTTC.

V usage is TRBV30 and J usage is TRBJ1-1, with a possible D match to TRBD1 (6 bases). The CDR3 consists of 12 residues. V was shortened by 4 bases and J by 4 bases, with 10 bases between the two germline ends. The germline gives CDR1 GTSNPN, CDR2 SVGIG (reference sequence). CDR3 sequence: CAWTGVGTEAFF. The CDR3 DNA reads TGTGCCTGGACAGGGGTTGGCACTGAAGCTTTCTTT.

For the CDR3, the DNA is TGTGCCAGCAGCTTAGCGACCGGGACTCCGAACACCGGGGAGCTGTTTTTT. Amino acids: CASSLATGTPNTGELFF. V is TRBV7-3 and J is TRBJ2-2; a possible D gene is TRBD2 (6 bases). V shed 2 bases and J shed 0 bases, with 13 bases lying between them. Germline CDR1 is SGHTA and CDR2 is FQGTGA. The CDR3 has 17 amino acids.

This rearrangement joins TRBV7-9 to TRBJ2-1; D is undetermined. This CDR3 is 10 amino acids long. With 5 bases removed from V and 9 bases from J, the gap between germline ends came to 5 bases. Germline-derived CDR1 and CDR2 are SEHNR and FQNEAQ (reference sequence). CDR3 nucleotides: TGTGCCAGCAGCCGGAGTGAGCAGTTCTTC. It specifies CASSRSEQFF.

CDR3 sequence: CAWKGGEGVGYTF. DNA of the CDR3: TGTGCCTGGAAAGGGGGCGAAGGTGTTGGCTACACCTTC. V usage is TRBV30 and J usage is TRBJ1-2; TRBD1 aligns across 7 bases. The ends lost 4 bases at V and 7 bases at J; junction bases unmatched: 9. This CDR3 is built from 13 residues. Germline V gene sequence: CDR1 GTSNPN, CDR2 SVGIG (reference sequence).

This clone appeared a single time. Here the CDR3 DNA reads TGTGCCTTGACAGGGGCGTTTAACACTGAAGCTTTCTTT. It codes for CALTGAFNTEAFF. The V gene is TRBV30, the J gene TRBJ1-1; TRBD1 aligns across 8 bases. Germline assignment: CDR1 GTSNPN and CDR2 SVGIG (reference sequence). The junction had 6 bases not matched to a gene; V was cut back by 7 bases and J by 2 bases. The length of the CDR3 is 13 residues.